This TCR beta chain was sequenced in a study of regulatory T cells in long-lasting Graves disease. Arm-PCR with iRepertoire HTBI primers amplified the CDR3 regions for these TCR beta libraries. A single record per CDR3 protein comes from TCRdb applying MiXCR to the multiplex PCR reads. The data contain fewer than 500,000 distinct CDR3 sequences, 15% to 20% of them singletons. Deletions cut 1 base from V and 8 bases from J, with 15 bases between. The V gene's germline CDR1 is SGHRS and CDR2 YFSETQ. This CDR3 is built from 15 residues. Time point specified: newly diagnosed GD, antithyroid drugs for less than 3 months. There was RNA extracted from PBMCs, and the TCR library was made from it. This clonotype showed up just a few times. The data also belong to a second study, concerning T cells in Graves' hyperthyroidism and ophthalmopathy.

The sample in question was peripheral blood mononuclear cells (PBMCs), obtained at new diagnosis, from a patient treated with antithyroid drugs. This receptor was taken from a man between 35 and 55 years old with Graves disease. V gene TRBV5-1 combines with J gene TRBJ1-4, with no clear D. The CDR3 coding sequence is TGCGCCAGCAGCTTGATTGGGGAGACGGGGGAAAAACTGTTTTTT. Amino acid sequence: CASSLIGETGEKLFF.